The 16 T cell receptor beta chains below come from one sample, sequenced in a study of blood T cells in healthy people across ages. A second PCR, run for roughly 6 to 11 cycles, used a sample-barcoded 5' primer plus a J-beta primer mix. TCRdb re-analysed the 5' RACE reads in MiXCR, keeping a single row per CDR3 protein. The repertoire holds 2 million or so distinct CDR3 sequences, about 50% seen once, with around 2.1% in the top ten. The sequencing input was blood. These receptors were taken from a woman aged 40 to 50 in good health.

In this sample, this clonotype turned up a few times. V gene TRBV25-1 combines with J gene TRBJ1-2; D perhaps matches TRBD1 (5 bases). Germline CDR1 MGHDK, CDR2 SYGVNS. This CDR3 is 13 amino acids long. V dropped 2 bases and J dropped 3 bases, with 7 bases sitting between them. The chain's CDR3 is CASSELTDYGYTF. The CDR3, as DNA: TGTGCCAGCAGTGAACTGACAGACTATGGCTACACCTTC.

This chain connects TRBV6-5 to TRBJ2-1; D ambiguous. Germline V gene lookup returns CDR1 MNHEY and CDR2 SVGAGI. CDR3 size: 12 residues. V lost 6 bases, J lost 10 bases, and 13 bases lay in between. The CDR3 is CASRAGRGEQFF. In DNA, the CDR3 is TGTGCCAGCAGGGCAGGAAGAGGAGAGCAGTTCTTC.

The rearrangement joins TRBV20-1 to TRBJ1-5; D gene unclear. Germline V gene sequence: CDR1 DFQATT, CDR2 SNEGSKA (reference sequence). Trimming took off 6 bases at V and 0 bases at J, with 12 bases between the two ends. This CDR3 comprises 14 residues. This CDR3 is CSARMGSSNQPQHF. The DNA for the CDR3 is TGCAGTGCAAGGATGGGTTCTAGCAATCAGCCCCAGCATTTT.

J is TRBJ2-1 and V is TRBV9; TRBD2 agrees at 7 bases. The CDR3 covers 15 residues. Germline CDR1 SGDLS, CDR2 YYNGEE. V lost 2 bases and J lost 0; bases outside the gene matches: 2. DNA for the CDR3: TGTGCCAGCAGCGTTCTAGCGGCCTCCTACAATGAGCAGTTCTTC. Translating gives CASSVLAASYNEQFF. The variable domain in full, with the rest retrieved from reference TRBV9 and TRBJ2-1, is DSGVTQTPKHLITATGQRVTLRCSPRSGDLSVYWYQQSLDQGLQFLIQYYNGEERAKGNILERFSAQQFPDLHSELNLSSLELGDSALYFCASSVLAASYNEQFFGPGTRLTVL.

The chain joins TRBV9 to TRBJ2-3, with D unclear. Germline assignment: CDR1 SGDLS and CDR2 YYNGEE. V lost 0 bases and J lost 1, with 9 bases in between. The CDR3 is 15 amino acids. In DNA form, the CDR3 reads TGTGCCAGCAGCGTAGGGTTAGAGGGCACAGATACGCAGTATTTT. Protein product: CASSVGLEGTDTQYF.

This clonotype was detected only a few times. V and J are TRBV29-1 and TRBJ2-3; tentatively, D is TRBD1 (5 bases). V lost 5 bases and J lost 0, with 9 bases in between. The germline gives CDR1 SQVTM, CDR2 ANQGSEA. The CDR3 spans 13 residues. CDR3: CSVTTESTDTQYF. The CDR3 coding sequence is TGCAGCGTTACGACAGAAAGCACAGATACGCAGTATTTT.

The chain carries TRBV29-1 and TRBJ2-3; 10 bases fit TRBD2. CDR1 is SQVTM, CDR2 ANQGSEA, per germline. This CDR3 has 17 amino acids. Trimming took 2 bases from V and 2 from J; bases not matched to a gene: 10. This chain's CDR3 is CSVEWASGGYTTDTQYF. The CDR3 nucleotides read TGCAGCGTTGAATGGGCTAGCGGGGGTTATACCACAGATACGCAGTATTTT.

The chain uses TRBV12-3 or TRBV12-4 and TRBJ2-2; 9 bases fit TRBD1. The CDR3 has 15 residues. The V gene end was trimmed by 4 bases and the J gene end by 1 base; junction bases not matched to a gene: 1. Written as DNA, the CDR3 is TGTGCCAGCAGTTCGGGACAGGGGAACACCGGGGAGCTGTTTTTT. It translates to CASSSGQGNTGELFF.

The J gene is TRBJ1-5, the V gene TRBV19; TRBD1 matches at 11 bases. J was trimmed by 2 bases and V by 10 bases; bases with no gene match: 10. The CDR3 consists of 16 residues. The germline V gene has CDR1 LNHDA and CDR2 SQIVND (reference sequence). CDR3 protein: CATAWTGGRGNQPQHF. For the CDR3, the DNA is TGTGCCACGGCGTGGACAGGGGGCCGGGGCAATCAGCCCCAGCATTTT.

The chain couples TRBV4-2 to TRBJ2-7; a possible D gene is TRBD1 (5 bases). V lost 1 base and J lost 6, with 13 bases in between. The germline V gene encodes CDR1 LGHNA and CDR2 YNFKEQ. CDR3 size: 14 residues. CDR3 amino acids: CASSQAQAQGEQYF. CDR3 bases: TGTGCCAGCAGCCAAGCGCAGGCTCAGGGCGAGCAGTACTTC.

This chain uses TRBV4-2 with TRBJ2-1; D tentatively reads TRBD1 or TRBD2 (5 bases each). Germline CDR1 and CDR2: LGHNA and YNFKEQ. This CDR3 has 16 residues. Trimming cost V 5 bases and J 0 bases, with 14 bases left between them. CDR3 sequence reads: CASSSRDPDSYNEQFF. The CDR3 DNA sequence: TGTGCCAGCAGCTCCCGGGACCCAGACTCCTACAATGAGCAGTTCTTC.

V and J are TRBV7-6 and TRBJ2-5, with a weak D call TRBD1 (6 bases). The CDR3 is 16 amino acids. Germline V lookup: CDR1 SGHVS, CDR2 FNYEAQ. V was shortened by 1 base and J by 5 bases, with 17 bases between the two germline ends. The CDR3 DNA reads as TGTGCCAGCAGCTTAGAAATTGCAGGGGATGTGGAGACCCAGTACTTC. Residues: CASSLEIAGDVETQYF. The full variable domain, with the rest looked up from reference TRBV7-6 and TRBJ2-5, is GAGVSQSPRYKVTKRGQDVALRCDPISGHVSLYWYRQALGQGPEFLTYFNYEAQQDKSGLPNDRFSAERPEGSISTLTIQRTEQRDSAMYRCASSLEIAGDVETQYFGPGTRLLVL.

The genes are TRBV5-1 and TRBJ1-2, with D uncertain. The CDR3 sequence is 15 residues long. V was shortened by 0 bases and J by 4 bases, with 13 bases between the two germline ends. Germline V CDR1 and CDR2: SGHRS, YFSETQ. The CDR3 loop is CASSLDGRSSYGYTF. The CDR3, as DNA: TGCGCCAGCAGCTTGGATGGCCGTTCTAGCTATGGCTACACCTTC.

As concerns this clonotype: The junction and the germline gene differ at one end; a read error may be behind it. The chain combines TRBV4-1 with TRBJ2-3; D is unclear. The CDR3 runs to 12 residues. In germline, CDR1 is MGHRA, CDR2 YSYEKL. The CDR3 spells CAGSQDGNTQYF. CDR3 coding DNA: TGCGCCGGCAGCCAAGATGGAAATACGCAGTATTTT.

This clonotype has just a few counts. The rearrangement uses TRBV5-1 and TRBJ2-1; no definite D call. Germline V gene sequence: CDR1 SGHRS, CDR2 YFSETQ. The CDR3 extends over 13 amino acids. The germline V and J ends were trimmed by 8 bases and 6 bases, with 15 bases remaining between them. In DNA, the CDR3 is TGCGCCAGTTCCTGGCGCGGTGCCAATGAGCAGTTCTTC. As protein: CASSWRGANEQFF.

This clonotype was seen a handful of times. For the CDR3, the DNA is TGTGCCAGCAGCTTAGTGGAGGGAGCGACAGATACGCAGTATTTT. Encoded protein: CASSLVEGATDTQYF. The rearrangement links TRBV11-2 to TRBJ2-3; tentative D call: TRBD2 (6 bases). Trimming took off 1 base at V and 3 bases at J, with 11 bases between the two ends. The CDR3 consists of 15 residues. Germline V lookup: CDR1 SGHAT, CDR2 FQNNGV. Full variable domain (outside the CDR3, taken from reference TRBV11-2 and TRBJ2-3): EAGVAQSPRYKIIEKRQSVAFWCNPISGHATLYWYQQILGQGPKLLIQFQNNGVVDDSQLPKDRFSAERLKGVDSTLKIQPAKLEDSAVYLCASSLVEGATDTQYFGPGTRLTVL.